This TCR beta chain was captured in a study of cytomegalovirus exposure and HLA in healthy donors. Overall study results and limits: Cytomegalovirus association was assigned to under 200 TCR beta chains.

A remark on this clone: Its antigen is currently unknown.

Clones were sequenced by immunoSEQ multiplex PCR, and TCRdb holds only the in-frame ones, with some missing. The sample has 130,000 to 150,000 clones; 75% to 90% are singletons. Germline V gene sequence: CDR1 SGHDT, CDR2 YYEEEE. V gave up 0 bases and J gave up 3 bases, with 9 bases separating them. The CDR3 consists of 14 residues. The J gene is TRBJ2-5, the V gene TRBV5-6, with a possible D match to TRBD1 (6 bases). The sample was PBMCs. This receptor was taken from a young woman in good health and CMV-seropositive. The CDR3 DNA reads TGTGCCAGCAGCTTGGGCACAGGGAAAGAGACCCAGTACTTC. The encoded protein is CASSLGTGKETQYF.